This TCR beta chain was sequenced during a study of blood T cell repertoires in COVID-19. Background on the study: T cells, B-cell-depleted T cells, or PBMCs supplied cDNA or gDNA.

Using immunoSEQ multiplex PCR, the repertoire was profiled, and TCRdb retains in-frame clones only, with some absent. Among 150,000 to 200,000 clones, about 87% were seen once, and the ten largest hold more than 1.5%. The CDR3 length is 17 residues. Germline V gene data show CDR1 as SGHKS and CDR2 as YYEKEE (reference sequence). V gave up 4 bases and J gave up 7 bases; unmatched junction bases: 19. V is TRBV5-5 and J is TRBJ1-2; TRBD1 matches at 7 bases. This TCR was sampled from a woman aged 45-65 years with acute or convalescent COVID-19. Sample: peripheral blood. For the CDR3, the DNA is TGTGCCAGCAGCGTATCGGGACAGTCAAGGGGATATGGTGGCTACACCTTC. Protein sequence: CASSVSGQSRGYGGYTF.